The 9 T cell receptor beta chains below all came from one sample that was sequenced in a study of resident and recirculating memory T cells in vitiligo. Profiled with immunoSEQ multiplex PCR; TCRdb holds only in-frame clones, not every one. The table shows 55,000 to 75,000 clones, with roughly nine tenths occurring only once. Sequencing was performed on blood. These receptors came from a male donor with vitiligo.

This clone was detected only a few times. The V gene is TRBV5-1, the J gene TRBJ1-1; 8 bases line up with TRBD1. V shed 4 bases and J 4 bases; nucleotides not matched to a gene: 9. Germline assignment: CDR1 SGHRS and CDR2 YFSETQ. The CDR3 is 15 residues long. Here the CDR3 DNA reads TGCGCCAGCAGCACCCTCCAGGGGGCTAGCACTGAAGCTTTCTTT. This encodes CASSTLQGASTEAFF.

The chain carries TRBV18 and TRBJ1-5; perhaps TRBD1 as D (6 bases). The CDR3 sequence is 15 residues long. V lost 2 bases to trimming and J lost 11 bases, with 19 bases between them. Germline V CDR1 and CDR2: KGHSH, LQKENI. The CDR3 bases are TGTGCCAGCTCACCAACAGGGACCGACTCTATGGCCCAGCATTTT. Its protein is CASSPTGTDSMAQHF.

CDR3 in amino acids: CASSELAGSTDTQYF. CDR3 coding DNA: TGTGCCAGCAGTGAGCTAGCGGGATCCACAGATACGCAGTATTTT. This rearrangement joins TRBV25-1 to TRBJ2-3; TRBD2 matches at 9 bases. The length of the CDR3 is 15 residues. In germline, CDR1 is MGHDK, CDR2 SYGVNS. The V segment lost 3 bases and the J segment 2 bases; nucleotides outside the gene matches: 3. Full variable domain (remainder filled in from reference TRBV25-1 and TRBJ2-3): EADIYQTPRYLVIGTGKKITLECSQTMGHDKMYWYQQDPGMELHLIHYSYGVNSTEKGDLSSESTVSRIRTEHFPLTLESARPSHTSQYLCASSELAGSTDTQYFGPGTRLTVL.

The rearrangement links TRBV6-5 to TRBJ2-5, with TRBD1 matching over 8 bases. CDR1 and CDR2 (germline): MNHEY, SVGAGI. The CDR3 sequence is 15 residues long. V shed 5 bases, J shed 2 bases, and the junction held 7 bases outside the gene matches. CDR3 amino acids: CASSHNRGAQETQYF. CDR3 nucleotides: TGTGCCAGCAGTCACAACAGGGGGGCTCAAGAGACCCAGTACTTC.

The chain uses TRBV7-2 and TRBJ2-7, with D possibly matching TRBD1 (7 bases). CDR1 is SGHTA, CDR2 FQGNSA, per germline. Trimming removed 5 bases at V and 3 bases at J, with 20 bases between. This CDR3 is 16 amino acids long. CDR3 residues: CASSGRQGGGYYEQYF. The CDR3 DNA follows: TGTGCCAGCAGCGGGCGGCAGGGGGGCGGTTACTACGAGCAGTACTTC.

This chain joins TRBV7-9 and TRBJ2-7; TRBD1 agrees at 9 bases. Germline V gives CDR1 SEHNR, CDR2 FQNEAQ (reference sequence). CDR3 length: 13 residues. The J segment lost 3 bases and the V segment lost 4 bases, leaving 1 base of the junction unmatched. The CDR3 loop reads CASSSDRGYEQYF. Written as DNA, the CDR3 is TGTGCCAGCAGCTCGGACAGGGGCTACGAGCAGTACTTC. The full variable domain, with the rest looked up from reference TRBV7-9 and TRBJ2-7, is DTGVSQNPRHKITKRGQNVTFRCDPISEHNRLYWYRQTLGQGPEFLTYFQNEAQLEKSRLLSDRFSAERPKGSFSTLEIQRTEQGDSAMYLCASSSDRGYEQYFGPGTRLTVT.

This chain connects TRBV4-2 to TRBJ2-5; 15 nucleotides align to TRBD2. V trimming: 5 bases; J trimming: 1 base; junction bases outside the gene matches: 11. The CDR3 covers 19 residues. CDR1 is LGHNA and CDR2 is YNFKEQ in the germline V gene. The CDR3 region has the DNA TGTGCCAGCAGCTTTCGGACTAGCGGGGGGGCTACAACCCAAGAGACCCAGTACTTC. It encodes CASSFRTSGGATTQETQYF.

This chain joins TRBV4-3 and TRBJ1-1; D remains unclear. Germline V CDR1 and CDR2: LGHNA, YSLEER. The CDR3 loop spans 15 amino acids. V lost 1 base to trimming and J lost 0 bases, with 9 bases between them. The CDR3: CASSQVGSLNTEAFF. The CDR3 DNA sequence: TGCGCCAGCAGCCAAGTGGGGAGTCTGAACACTGAAGCTTTCTTT.

The rearrangement links TRBV19 to TRBJ1-3; D is perhaps TRBD1 (6 bases). Trimming left V 6 bases short and J 2 bases short, with 11 bases between. This CDR3 spans 14 amino acids. Germline loops: CDR1 LNHDA, CDR2 SQIVND (reference sequence). This CDR3 is CASSRTGTGNTIYF. CDR3 nucleotide sequence: TGTGCCAGTAGCCGAACAGGGACTGGAAACACCATATATTTT.